This T cell receptor beta chain was profiled in a study of CD4 and CD8 cells across lung adenocarcinoma regions. Localized lung adenocarcinoma, a non-small cell lung cancer, affected the donors. Germline V gene data show CDR1 as MNHEY and CDR2 as SMNVEV (reference sequence). The CDR3 covers 17 residues. V lost 5 bases and J lost 4; bases outside the gene matches: 14. TCRdb re-analysed the PCR reads in MiXCR, keeping a single row per CDR3 protein. This sample has roughly 5,200 distinct CDR3 sequences, with around 50% found just once. Sequencing input: CD4+ T cells from the margin of a lung tumor. The chain employs TRBV27 and TRBJ2-4; 7 bases line up with TRBD2. The clonotype comes from a male donor with lung adenocarcinoma. The CD4 and CD8 labels of this study may be unreliable. This CDR3 is CASSPGRLASGKNIQYF. CDR3 DNA sequence: TGTGCCAGCAGTCCTGGCCGACTAGCTTCTGGGAAAAACATTCAGTACTTC.